This T cell receptor (beta chain) was sequenced for a study of shared clonotypes between healthy human individuals (TCRdb year 2020). In terms of the full investigation: The cohort included three men and two women between 18 and 49 years of age. Each donor's leukapheresis produced roughly between roughly 0.9 and 9 billion PBMCs. Blood TCR repertoires of five healthy adults were deeply sequenced to estimate repertoire size and the extent of clonotype sharing between individuals. For each donor, CD4 naive and CD4 memory were each run on three plates, CD8 naive on two plates, and CD8 memory on one plate. Libraries were prepared and TCR repertoires were sequenced by different laboratories using diverse techniques, in order to increase sequencing depth and limit assay-specific biases. The full study reports these points: Clonotypes shared by all four sorted-subset donors showed higher generation probabilities than non-shared clonotypes. Pairwise subsampling led to the expectation that sequencing depth would affect the degree of clonotype sharing among donors. Across four donors, about 5% of naive CD4, roughly 3.5% of naive CD8, 2.3% of memory CD4, and 0.4% to 0.45% of memory CD8 clonotypes were shared. The small number of donors limited the genetic and exposure-history diversity represented. Sampling was restricted to blood, and TCR repertoires in tissue are likely to differ from TCR repertoires in blood. Estimated clonotype richness was generally larger for naive than for memory subsets. Rarefaction of sorted-subset datasets indicated incomplete sequencing despite the large sequencing depth.

The donors were healthy, HIV-negative adults who had no recently reported acute infections or vaccinations. Only Caucasian adults living in Nashville, Tennessee, USA were represented among the donors. Magnetic negative selection was used to enrich CD4+ T cells, after which naive cells were positively selected on CD45RA and the negative fraction became the memory subset. Blood was collected by leukapheresis, and PBMCs were isolated by Ficoll-Histopaque density gradient centrifugation and then cryopreserved in liquid nitrogen vapor phase. Analytical flow cytometry was used to check the purity and quantity of each magnetically sorted T cell population. From each sorted fraction, genomic DNA was isolated and quantified by UV absorbance on a Nanodrop 2000c. Using the deep immunoSEQ assay, multiplex PCR amplified TCR CDR3 regions from genomic DNA. Extracted genomic DNA from each cell subset was spread evenly across all wells of several immunoSEQ 96-well plates, with each plate serving as a replicate. For sorted subsets, around 200 ng genomic DNA, equal to 30,000 to 35,000 T cell genomes, was loaded into each replicate PCR. The purified libraries were quantified using a Qubit 3.0 fluorometer, sized with a Bioanalyzer 2100, and then quantified again using the KAPA Library Quantification kit. Every immunoSEQ 96-well plate was sequenced on a dedicated single-read 150-cycle Illumina NextSeq 550 flow cell. The authors' pipeline ran thus. The immunoSEQ output contained only junctional sequences without quality scores, so filtering could not match that applied to full-length reads. Sequences were annotated with PyIR, a Python wrapper for IgBLAST v1.9, and V/J genes and CDR3 were assigned using IMGT germline references. Reads were removed for weak V/J assignments (E-value above 1e-6), missing CDR3, stop codons, out-of-frame junctions, or ambiguous translated residues. V3J clonotypes were defined as sequences sharing an identical inferred V gene, J gene, and CDR3 amino acid sequence. Percentage overlap between repertoires was calculated by dividing the number of shared unique clonotypes by the size of the smaller repertoire. Three approaches were used to assess repertoire richness: RTK rarefaction, the Chao1 estimator, and Recon v2.1 estimates of unobserved clonotypes. Generation probabilities for all TCRbeta clonotypes obtained by the gDNA method from a handful of donors were computed using OLGA. This is the immuneACCESS table as TCRdb keeps it, with only in-frame sequences that have V and J called. A part of the clones is gone; compared with another copy, unresolved V genes explain less than half, and the rest is unexplained. V, J and clone size are taken as reported in that table, and D and trimming were inferred from the DNA itself. A total of about 1.5 million clones appear in this sample, 95% to 99% of them only once. About 0.45% of the sample comes from the top ten.

About this clone itself: Its antigen specificity is not known. No much larger clone exists at a distance of one base, and base qualities are not known.

The sequence came from a man in his thirties or forties in good health. The sample consisted of naive CD4+ T cells sorted from blood. What this sample's cell subset or site label stands for: CD45RA+ positively selected.

The CDR3 region reads CAWRGLVNWGTNTEAFF. The DNA is as follows: TGTGCCTGGAGGGGCCTGGTGAATTGGGGTACGAACACTGAAGCTTTCTTT. The chain links TRBV30 with TRBJ1-1; the D gene lacks a confident call. Its CDR3 holds 17 amino acids, cysteine through phenylalanine. The DNA shown is the 51-base CDR3, in frame from base 1. V lost 3 bases and J lost 1 base; the stretch between them is 21 bases long. The germline V gene (reference sequence) sets CDR1 to GTSNPN and CDR2 to SVGIG.